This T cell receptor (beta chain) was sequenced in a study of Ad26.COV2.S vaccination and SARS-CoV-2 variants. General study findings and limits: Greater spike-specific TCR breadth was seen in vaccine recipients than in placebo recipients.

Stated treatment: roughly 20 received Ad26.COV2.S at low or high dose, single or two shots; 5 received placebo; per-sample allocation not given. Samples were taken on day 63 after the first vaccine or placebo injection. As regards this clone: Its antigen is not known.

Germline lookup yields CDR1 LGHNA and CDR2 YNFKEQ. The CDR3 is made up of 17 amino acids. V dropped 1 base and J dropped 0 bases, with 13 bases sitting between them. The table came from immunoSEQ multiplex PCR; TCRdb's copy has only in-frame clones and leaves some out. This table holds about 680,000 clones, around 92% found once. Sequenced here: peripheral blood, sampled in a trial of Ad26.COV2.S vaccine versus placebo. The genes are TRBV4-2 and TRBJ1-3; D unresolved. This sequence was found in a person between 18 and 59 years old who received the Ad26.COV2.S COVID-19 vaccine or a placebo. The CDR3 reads CASSQARTGSSGNTIYF. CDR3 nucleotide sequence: TGTGCCAGCAGCCAAGCTCGGACGGGGAGCTCTGGAAACACCATATATTTT.